This TCR beta chain appears in the sequencing data of a study of neoadjuvant anti-PD-1 for oral cavity cancer. Study-wide context: Nivolumab at 3 mg/kg was mostly given biweekly, three to four doses, pre-surgery. Patients without progression received a fourth nivolumab dose around day 43, then surgical resection on days 50-56.

Findings of the study overall: With three patients per group, TCR findings need larger cohorts. Higher pretreatment blood Treg/Th17 ratios correlated with higher pretreatment blood and lower post-treatment tumor TCRbeta clonality.

Here immunoSEQ multiplex PCR was the method, and the copy in TCRdb shows in-frame clones only, minus some. This table holds 70,000 to 95,000 clones, about 80% found once. Trimming took 0 bases from V and 2 from J; bases not matched to a gene: 1. The CDR3 is made up of 15 amino acids. Germline lookup yields CDR1 SGHRS and CDR2 YFSETQ. Comments on this clone: What it binds is not known.

This clonotype was obtained from a person aged 35 to 85 with oral cavity squamous cell carcinoma. This chain connects TRBV5-1 to TRBJ2-2; 7 bases are a match to TRBD2. The sample was PBMCs, taken before nivolumab (anti-PD-1) treatment. The CDR3 protein is CASSLAAGNTGELFF. CDR3 nucleotides: TGCGCCAGCAGCTTGGCAGCGGGAAACACCGGGGAGCTGTTTTTT.